One and the same sample provided the 21 T cell receptor beta chains below, sequenced in a study of blood T cell repertoires in COVID-19. Using immunoSEQ multiplex PCR, the repertoire was profiled, and TCRdb retains in-frame clones only, with some absent. Of hundreds of thousands of clones in the sample, 80% to 90% were seen once. Sequencing used peripheral blood. The source of these receptors is a woman between 40 and 50 years old who had recovered from COVID-19.

The chain has TRBV6-5 and TRBJ2-7, with TRBD2 as a possible D gene (6 bases). CDR3 length: 15 residues. The germline CDR1 and CDR2 sequences are MNHEY and SVGAGI. The V and J ends lost 7 bases and 3 bases respectively, with 19 bases between them. The CDR3 protein is CASKRTGLFYYEQYF. Written as DNA, the CDR3 is TGTGCCAGCAAACGTACGGGACTCTTCTACTACGAGCAGTACTTC.

The chain has TRBV4-1 and TRBJ1-2; D perhaps matches TRBD1 (5 bases). V was shortened by 0 bases and J by 7 bases, with 12 bases between the two germline ends. The V gene's germline CDR1 is MGHRA and CDR2 YSYEKL. There are 14 residues in the CDR3. This chain's CDR3 is CASSQEGRVGGYTF. CDR3 DNA sequence: TGCGCCAGCAGCCAAGAGGGCAGGGTGGGTGGCTACACCTTC.

The chain is built from TRBV19 and TRBJ2-1; perhaps TRBD1 as D (5 bases). Germline CDR1 reads LNHDA; CDR2 reads SQIVND (reference sequence). The ends were cut back, 3 bases at V and 4 bases at J, with 13 bases in the middle. This CDR3 is built from 15 residues. CDR3 DNA: TGTGCCAGTAGTATGGATAGGGGCCCTTACAATGAGCAGTTCTTC. Protein sequence: CASSMDRGPYNEQFF. Looking up the rest from reference TRBV19 and TRBJ2-1 gives the full variable domain: DGGITQSPKYLFRKEGQNVTLSCEQNLNHDAMYWYRQDPGQGLRLIYYSQIVNDFQKGDIAEGYSVSREKKESFPLTVTSAQKNPTAFYLCASSMDRGPYNEQFFGPGTRLTVL.

The chain couples TRBV25-1 to TRBJ2-7; D is ambiguous. Trimming took 4 bases from V and 1 from J, leaving 8 bases between them. Germline CDR1 and CDR2: MGHDK and SYGVNS. The CDR3 sequence is 13 residues long. The CDR3 loop reads CASSARTSYEQYF. CDR3 in DNA: TGTGCCAGCAGTGCCCGAACTTCCTACGAGCAGTACTTC.

The rearrangement joins TRBV11-2 to TRBJ2-1; 9 bases agree with TRBD2. CDR1 SGHAT and CDR2 FQNNGV come from the germline V gene. The V and J ends lost 1 base and 4 bases, in that order; junction bases with no gene match: 2. The CDR3 covers 15 residues. The CDR3, as DNA: TGTGCCAGCAGCTTAGGGCGGGGGGGATACAATGAGCAGTTCTTC. It specifies CASSLGRGGYNEQFF. The full variable domain, in which reference TRBV11-2 and TRBJ2-1 provide the parts outside the CDR3, is EAGVAQSPRYKIIEKRQSVAFWCNPISGHATLYWYQQILGQGPKLLIQFQNNGVVDDSQLPKDRFSAERLKGVDSTLKIQPAKLEDSAVYLCASSLGRGGYNEQFFGPGTRLTVL.

The chain links TRBV29-1 to TRBJ2-7, with 8 bases matching TRBD1. The CDR3 sequence is 12 residues long. The J segment lost 1 base and the V segment lost 6 bases, leaving 2 bases of the junction unmatched. CDR1 is SQVTM, CDR2 ANQGSEA, per germline. The chain's CDR3 is CSVGQASYEQYF. The CDR3 DNA is TGCAGCGTGGGACAGGCATCCTACGAGCAGTACTTC.

This clone was recorded once. The CDR3 protein is CSVEEGGASGANVLTF. Here the CDR3 DNA reads TGCAGCGTTGAGGAGGGAGGGGCATCTGGGGCCAACGTCCTGACTTTC. The V call is TRBV29-1, the J call TRBJ2-6; 7 nucleotides align to TRBD2. This CDR3 has 16 residues. With V trimmed by 3 bases and J by 1 base, 6 bases remained unmatched. Germline CDR1 SQVTM, CDR2 ANQGSEA.

CDR3 DNA sequence: TGTGCCAGCAGACTCTGGAGGGATACGCAGTATTTT. It translates to CASRLWRDTQYF. The chain combines TRBV11-2 with TRBJ2-3; possible D gene TRBD2, 5 bases. The CDR3 covers 12 residues. Trimming removed 6 bases from V and 6 bases from J, with 10 bases in between. The germline V gene has CDR1 SGHAT and CDR2 FQNNGV.

CDR3 sequence (DNA): TGCAGCGTTGAGGGGGGTCCCGAAGCTTTCTTT. Protein sequence: CSVEGGPEAFF. The chain uses TRBV29-1 and TRBJ1-1; tentatively, D is TRBD1 (5 bases). Per germline, CDR1 SQVTM and CDR2 ANQGSEA. V was clipped by 3 bases and J by 8 bases, with 10 bases between them. The CDR3 is 11 amino acids.

The V call is TRBV30, the J call TRBJ1-2; TRBD1 agrees at 9 bases. CDR1 and CDR2 from the germline V gene are GTSNPN and SVGIG (reference sequence). This CDR3 contains 14 residues. V dropped 1 base and J dropped 2; count of bases not matched to a gene: 2. The CDR3, as DNA: TGTGCCTGGAGTGCCGGGACAGGGAACTATGGCTACACCTTC. Amino acids: CAWSAGTGNYGYTF.

V and J are TRBV9 and TRBJ1-4; D is possibly TRBD1 (6 bases). The V and J ends lost 4 bases and 8 bases respectively, with 18 bases between them. Germline lookup yields CDR1 SGDLS and CDR2 YYNGEE. CDR3 length: 15 residues. The chain's CDR3 is CASSLTGHFGEKLFF. The CDR3 nucleotides read TGTGCCAGCAGCTTGACGGGACACTTTGGGGAAAAACTGTTTTTT. Using reference TRBV9 and TRBJ1-4 for the parts outside the CDR3, the full variable domain is DSGVTQTPKHLITATGQRVTLRCSPRSGDLSVYWYQQSLDQGLQFLIQYYNGEERAKGNILERFSAQQFPDLHSELNLSSLELGDSALYFCASSLTGHFGEKLFFGSGTQLSVL.

This clone came up a few times. This chain connects TRBV6-4 to TRBJ1-1; D gene unclear. This CDR3 contains 16 residues. Germline values: CDR1 MRHNA, CDR2 SNTAGT. Trimming left V 6 bases short and J 3 bases short, with 20 bases between. The DNA of the CDR3 is TGTGCCAGCAGGACAAACTTTCTCGAGAAGGACACTGAAGCTTTCTTT. Amino acids: CASRTNFLEKDTEAFF.

The genes are TRBV7-9 and TRBJ2-2; TRBD2 aligns across 8 bases. CDR1 is SEHNR, CDR2 FQNEAQ, per germline (reference sequence). The V gene end was trimmed by 1 base and the J gene end by 8 bases; junction bases not matched to a gene: 9. The CDR3 contains 16 residues. Here the CDR3 reads CASSLEFAGGGGELFF. The CDR3 DNA is TGTGCCAGCAGCTTAGAATTCGCGGGGGGAGGTGGGGAGCTGTTTTTT.

This clone was counted a single time. This rearrangement joins TRBV9 to TRBJ1-2; 7 bases map to TRBD1. Germline V gene lookup returns CDR1 SGDLS and CDR2 YYNGEE. Trimming took 4 bases from V and 6 from J; bases not matched to a gene: 12. This CDR3 is built from 15 residues. CDR3 sequence: CASSPWDSPGDGYTF. The CDR3 bases are TGTGCCAGCAGCCCCTGGGACAGCCCGGGCGATGGCTACACCTTC.

The CDR3 is CASIPRGSETQYF. Here the CDR3 DNA reads TGTGCCAGCATCCCGAGGGGGTCGGAGACCCAGTACTTC. The V and J genes are TRBV5-6 and TRBJ2-5, with a tentative D call TRBD1 (6 bases). Germline V gives CDR1 SGHDT, CDR2 YYEEEE. V lost 6 bases, J lost 5 bases, and 14 bases lay in between. The CDR3 is made up of 13 amino acids.

The chain has TRBV6-1 and TRBJ1-2; TRBD1 might be the D (5 bases). This CDR3 has 14 amino acids. Germline CDR1 is MNHNS and CDR2 is SASEGT. The ends were cut back, 3 bases at V and 4 bases at J, with 12 bases in the middle. In DNA form, the CDR3 reads TGTGCCAGCAGTGAGCCAGGGTACGGCTATGGCTACACCTTC. This codes for CASSEPGYGYGYTF.

The genes are TRBV12-5 and TRBJ2-5; 10 bases line up with TRBD2. CDR3 size: 18 residues. Germline V gene sequence: CDR1 LGHNT, CDR2 FRNRAP. V dropped 4 bases and J dropped 0; count of bases not matched to a gene: 11. CDR3 loop: CASGWGGTSGEHQETQYF. DNA for the CDR3: TGTGCTAGTGGTTGGGGGGGCACTAGCGGGGAACACCAAGAGACCCAGTACTTC.

The J gene is TRBJ1-1, the V gene TRBV30, with D perhaps matching TRBD1 (5 bases). The germline V gene encodes CDR1 GTSNPN and CDR2 SVGIG (reference sequence). V lost 0 bases and J 4 bases, leaving 12 bases between the germline ends. The CDR3 sequence is 14 residues long. CDR3 nucleotides: TGTGCCTGGAGTGTAGGGCAGGGAGGCACTGAAGCTTTCTTT. It codes for CAWSVGQGGTEAFF.

This chain links TRBV7-8 with TRBJ2-2; maybe TRBD1 (6 bases). The CDR3 spans 14 residues. CDR1 is SGHVS and CDR2 is FQNEAQ in the germline V gene. V lost 8 bases to trimming and J lost 4 bases, with 14 bases between them. The CDR3 DNA is TGTGCCAGCGGTCACGGGACAATCACCGGGGAGCTGTTTTTT. Translating gives CASGHGTITGELFF.

This clone was counted once. The chain is built from TRBV5-6 and TRBJ2-7; 11 bases are shared with TRBD1. After removal of 4 bases from V and 6 bases from J, the junction contained 3 bases not matched to a gene. Looked up from germline, CDR1 is SGHDT and CDR2 is YYEEEE. CDR3 length equals 13 residues. Written as DNA, the CDR3 is TGTGCCAGCAGCCCCGGGACAGGGGGCGAGCAGTACTTC. It codes for CASSPGTGGEQYF. The whole variable domain, filled in from reference TRBV5-6 and TRBJ2-7, reads DAGVTQSPTHLIKTRGQQVTLRCSPKSGHDTVSWYQQALGQGPQFIFQYYEEEERQRGNFPDRFSGHQFPNYSSELNVNALLLGDSALYLCASSPGTGGEQYFGPGTRLTVT.

V gene TRBV3-1 (or the pseudogene TRBV3-2) combines with J gene TRBJ1-4; D gene ambiguous. The V end was cut by 4 bases, the J end by 8 bases, with 11 bases between. The CDR3 runs to 13 residues. Germline V gene sequence: CDR1 LGHDT, CDR2 YNNKEL (reference sequence). Written as DNA, the CDR3 is TGTGCCAGCAGCCCACCAGGTGAAGAAAAACTGTTTTTT. Translating gives CASSPPGEEKLFF.